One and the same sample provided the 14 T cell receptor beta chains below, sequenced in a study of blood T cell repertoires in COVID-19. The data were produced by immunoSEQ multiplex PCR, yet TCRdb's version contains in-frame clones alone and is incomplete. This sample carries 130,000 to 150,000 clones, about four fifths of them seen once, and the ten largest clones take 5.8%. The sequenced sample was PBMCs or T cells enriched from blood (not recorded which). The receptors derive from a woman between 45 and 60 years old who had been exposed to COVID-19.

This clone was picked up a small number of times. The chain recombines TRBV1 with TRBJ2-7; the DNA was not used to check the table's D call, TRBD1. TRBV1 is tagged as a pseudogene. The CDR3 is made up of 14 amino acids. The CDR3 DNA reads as TGCACCAGCAGCCAAAATGGGCCTACCTACGAGCAGTACTTC. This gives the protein CTSSQNGPTYEQYF.

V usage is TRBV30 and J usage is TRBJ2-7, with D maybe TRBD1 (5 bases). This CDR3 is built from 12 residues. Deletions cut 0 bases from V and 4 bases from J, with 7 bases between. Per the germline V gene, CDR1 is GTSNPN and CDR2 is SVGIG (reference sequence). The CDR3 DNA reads TGTGCCTGGAGTGTAAGGGGTTACGAGCAGTACTTC. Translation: CAWSVRGYEQYF.

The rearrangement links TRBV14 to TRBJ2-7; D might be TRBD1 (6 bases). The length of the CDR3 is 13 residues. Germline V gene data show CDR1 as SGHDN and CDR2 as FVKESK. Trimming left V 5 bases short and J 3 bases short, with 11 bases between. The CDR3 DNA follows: TGTGCCAGCAGCTTTCAGGGGAGCTACGAGCAGTACTTC. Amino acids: CASSFQGSYEQYF.

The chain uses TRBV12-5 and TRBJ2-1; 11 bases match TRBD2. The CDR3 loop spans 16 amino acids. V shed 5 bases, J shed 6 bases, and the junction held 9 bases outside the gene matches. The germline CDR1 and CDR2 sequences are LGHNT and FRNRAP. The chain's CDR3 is CASGPYLAGGPNEQFF. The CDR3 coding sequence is TGTGCTAGTGGTCCCTACCTAGCGGGGGGCCCCAATGAGCAGTTCTTC.

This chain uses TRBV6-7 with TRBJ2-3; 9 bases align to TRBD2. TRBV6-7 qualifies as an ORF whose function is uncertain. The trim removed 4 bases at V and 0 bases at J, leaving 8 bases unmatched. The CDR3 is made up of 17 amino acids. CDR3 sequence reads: CASSWSGGPLSTDTQYF. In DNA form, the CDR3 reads TGTGCCAGCAGTTGGAGCGGGGGGCCCCTGAGCACAGATACGCAGTATTTT.

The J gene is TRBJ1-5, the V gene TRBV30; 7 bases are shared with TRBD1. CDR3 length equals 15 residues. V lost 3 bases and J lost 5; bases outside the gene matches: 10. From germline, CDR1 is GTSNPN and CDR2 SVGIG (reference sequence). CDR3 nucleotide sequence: TGTGCCTGGAGGGGGGGCCGGGACAGCGATCAGCCCCAGCATTTT. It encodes CAWRGGRDSDQPQHF.

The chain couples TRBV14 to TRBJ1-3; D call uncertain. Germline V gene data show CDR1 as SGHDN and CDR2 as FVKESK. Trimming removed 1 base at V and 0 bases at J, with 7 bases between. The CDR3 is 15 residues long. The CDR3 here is CASSQVGGSGNTIYF. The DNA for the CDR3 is TGTGCCAGCAGCCAAGTTGGAGGCTCTGGAAACACCATATATTTT.

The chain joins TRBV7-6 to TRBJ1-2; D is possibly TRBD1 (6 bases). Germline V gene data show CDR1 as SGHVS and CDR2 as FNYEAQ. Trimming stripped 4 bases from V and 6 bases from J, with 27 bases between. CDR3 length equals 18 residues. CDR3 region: CASSSNPDGGRFDDGYTF. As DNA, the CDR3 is TGTGCCAGCAGCTCGAACCCCGACGGGGGGCGCTTCGACGATGGCTACACCTTC.

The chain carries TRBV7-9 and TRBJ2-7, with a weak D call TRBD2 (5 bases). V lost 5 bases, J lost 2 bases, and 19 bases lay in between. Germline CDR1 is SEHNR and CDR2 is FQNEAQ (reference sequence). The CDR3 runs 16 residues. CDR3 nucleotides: TGTGCCAGCAGCCCCGGCCCTTCGGGGTCTACCTACGAGCAGTACTTC. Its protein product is CASSPGPSGSTYEQYF.

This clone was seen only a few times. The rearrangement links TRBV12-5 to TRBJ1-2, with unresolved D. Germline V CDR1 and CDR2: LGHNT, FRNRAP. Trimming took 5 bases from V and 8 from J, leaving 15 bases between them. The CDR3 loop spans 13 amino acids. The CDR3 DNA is TGTGCTAGTGGTCCGGACCGGACGGGGGGCTACACCTTC. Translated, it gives CASGPDRTGGYTF.

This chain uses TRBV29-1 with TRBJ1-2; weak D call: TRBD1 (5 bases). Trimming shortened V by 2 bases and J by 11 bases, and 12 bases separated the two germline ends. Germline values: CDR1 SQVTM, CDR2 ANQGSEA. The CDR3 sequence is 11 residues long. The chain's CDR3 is CSVENDSFYTF. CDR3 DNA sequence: TGCAGCGTTGAAAACGACAGCTTTTACACCTTC.

In DNA, the CDR3 is TGTGCCAGCAGCTCTCCATTTAGAGGAGAGCCCGAAGCTTTCTTT. It specifies CASSSPFRGEPEAFF. The rearrangement joins TRBV13 to TRBJ1-1; D remains ambiguous. The CDR3 length is 15 residues. The V end lost 4 bases, the J end lost 8 bases, and 20 bases lay between the germline ends. CDR1 is PRHDT, CDR2 FYEKMQ, per germline (reference sequence).

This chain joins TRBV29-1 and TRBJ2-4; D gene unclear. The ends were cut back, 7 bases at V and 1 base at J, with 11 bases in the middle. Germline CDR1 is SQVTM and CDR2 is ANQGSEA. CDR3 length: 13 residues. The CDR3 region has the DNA TGCAGCGCCGGGTCGAGGGCCAAAAACATTCAGTACTTC. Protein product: CSAGSRAKNIQYF.

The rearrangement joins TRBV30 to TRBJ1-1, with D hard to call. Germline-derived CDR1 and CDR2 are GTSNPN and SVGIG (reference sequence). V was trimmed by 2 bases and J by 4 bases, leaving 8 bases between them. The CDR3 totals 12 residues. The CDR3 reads CAWSSVVTEAFF. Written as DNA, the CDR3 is TGTGCCTGGAGTTCGGTGGTCACTGAAGCTTTCTTT.